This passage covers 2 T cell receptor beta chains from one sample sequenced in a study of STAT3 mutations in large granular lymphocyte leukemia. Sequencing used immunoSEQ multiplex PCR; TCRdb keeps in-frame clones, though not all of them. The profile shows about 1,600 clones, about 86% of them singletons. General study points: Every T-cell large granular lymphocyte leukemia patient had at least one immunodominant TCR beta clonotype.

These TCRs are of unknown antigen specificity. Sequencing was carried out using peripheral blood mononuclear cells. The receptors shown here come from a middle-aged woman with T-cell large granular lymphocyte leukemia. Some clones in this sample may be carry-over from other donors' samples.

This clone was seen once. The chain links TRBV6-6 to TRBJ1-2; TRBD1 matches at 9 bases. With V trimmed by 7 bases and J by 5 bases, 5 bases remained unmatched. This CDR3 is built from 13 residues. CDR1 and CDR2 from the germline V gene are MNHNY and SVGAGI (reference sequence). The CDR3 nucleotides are TGTGCCAGCAAACCAGGGACAGGGTATGGCTACACCTTC. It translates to CASKPGTGYGYTF.

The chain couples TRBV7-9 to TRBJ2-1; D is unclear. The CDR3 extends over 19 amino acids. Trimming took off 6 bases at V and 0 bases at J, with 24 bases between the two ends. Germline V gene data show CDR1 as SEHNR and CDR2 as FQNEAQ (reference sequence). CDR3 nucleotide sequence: TGTGCCAGCAGGTTTCTCACTACCTTTCTAGAGAGCTCCTACAATGAGCAGTTCTTC. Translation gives CASRFLTTFLESSYNEQFF.